Following are 8 T cell receptor beta chains from one sample sequenced in a study of blood T cells in healthy people across ages. Alongside a J-beta primer mix, a sample-barcoded 5' primer served in a second PCR lasting about 7 to 12 cycles. MiXCR, applied by TCRdb to the 5' RACE reads, yields one record per CDR3 protein. Among 800,000 to 900,000 distinct CDR3 sequences listed, around 62% were seen once. The sample consisted of blood. The receptors stem from a young man in good health.

This clonotype was seen more than once but under ten times. The rearrangement links TRBV7-2 to TRBJ2-3; D not resolved. The CDR3 is made up of 15 amino acids. The germline V gene has CDR1 SGHTA and CDR2 FQGNSA. V was pared by 1 base and J by 5 bases, with 13 bases between. CDR3 sequence reads: CASSLGGSSGDTQYF. DNA for the CDR3: TGTGCCAGCAGCTTAGGCGGCAGTTCGGGAGATACGCAGTATTTT.

A note on this clonotype: One end of the junction fails to match germline, which may point to a read error. The genes are TRBV29-1 and TRBJ2-3; 12 bases fit TRBD2. The CDR3 is 15 residues long. Germline-derived CDR1 and CDR2 are SQVTM and ANQGSEA. CDR3 amino acids: CSVATSGGRTDMQYF. The CDR3 DNA is TGCAGCGTTGCCACTAGCGGGGGGCGCACAGATATGCAGTATTTT.

This chain joins TRBV28 and TRBJ2-5; 10 bases align to TRBD1. Germline lookup yields CDR1 MDHEN and CDR2 SYDVKM. The CDR3 runs 13 residues. The V gene end was trimmed by 8 bases and the J gene end by 4 bases; junction bases not matched to a gene: 4. CDR3 loop: CASLGQGGETQYF. The CDR3 region has the DNA TGTGCCAGCCTCGGACAGGGGGGAGAGACCCAGTACTTC.

Comments on this clonotype: A much more abundant neighbour one base away suggests this may be a read error. J is TRBJ1-2 and V is TRBV20-1; 7 bases agree with TRBD1. The CDR3 has 11 amino acids. The germline gives CDR1 DFQATT, CDR2 SNEGSKA (reference sequence). The CDR3 loop reads CARGDSYGYTF. CDR3 sequence (DNA): TGCGCCAGGGGGGATAGCTATGGCTACACCTTC.

The rearrangement links TRBV4-1 to TRBJ2-5, with a possible D match to TRBD2 (6 bases). The germline gives CDR1 MGHRA, CDR2 YSYEKL. V was shortened by 3 bases and J by 2 bases, with 13 bases between the two germline ends. This CDR3 comprises 15 residues. The CDR3 nucleotides read TGCGCCAGCAGCCACCACGGGACTTCACAAGAGACCCAGTACTTC. Residues: CASSHHGTSQETQYF.

The genes are TRBV20-1 and TRBJ2-2; TRBD2 might be the D (6 bases). This CDR3 is built from 14 residues. The ends were cut back, 1 base at V and 1 base at J, with 7 bases in the middle. Germline V CDR1 and CDR2: DFQATT, SNEGSKA (reference sequence). The CDR3 coding sequence is TGCAGTGCTAGAGCCGGGAGGAACACCGGGGAGCTGTTTTTT. This sequence encodes CSARAGRNTGELFF.

J is TRBJ2-3 and V is TRBV29-1; D not resolved. Deletions cut 3 bases from V and 2 bases from J, with 18 bases between. Germline V gives CDR1 SQVTM, CDR2 ANQGSEA. There are 16 residues in the CDR3. CDR3 sequence: CSVDTPHRLDTDTQYF. CDR3 nucleotide sequence: TGCAGCGTTGATACCCCCCACCGGCTAGACACAGATACGCAGTATTTT.

The chain joins TRBV3-1 to TRBJ2-1; the match to TRBD1 covers 12 bases. V shed 3 bases and J 5 bases; nucleotides not matched to a gene: 8. The CDR3 is made up of 17 amino acids. Germline CDR1 and CDR2: LGHDT and YNNKEL (reference sequence). In DNA form, the CDR3 reads TGTGCCAGCAGCCATCGCATCCGGGACAGGGGGCACAATGAGCAGTTCTTC. Translating gives CASSHRIRDRGHNEQFF.